This section outlines one TCR beta chain sequence together with its context. This sample was included in a study of blood T cell repertoires in COVID-19. Background on the study: Donors in the United States, Italy and Spain gave samples during acute or convalescent COVID-19. PBMCs, B-cell-depleted T cells, or T cells were the source of the cDNA or gDNA that made up the material.

In the authors' workflow: Nucleated cell counts were estimated from reference gene primer amplification. Profiled with immunoSEQ multiplex PCR; TCRdb holds only in-frame clones, not every one. V, J and clone size are taken as reported in that table, and D and trimming were inferred from the DNA itself. The sample contains roughly 360,000 clones, approximately 77% of which appear only once. Germline V CDR1 and CDR2: KGHSH, LQKENI. The V end lost 0 bases, the J end lost 2 bases, and 6 bases lay between the germline ends. The CDR3 is made up of 14 amino acids. V usage is TRBV18 and J usage is TRBJ2-3; D not certain. The TCR comes from a human donor with acute or convalescent COVID-19. The donor label of this sample is uncertain. Sequencing used peripheral blood. CDR3 loop: CASSPPTTTDTQYF. The DNA for the CDR3 is TGTGCCAGCTCACCACCTACAACCACAGATACGCAGTATTTT.